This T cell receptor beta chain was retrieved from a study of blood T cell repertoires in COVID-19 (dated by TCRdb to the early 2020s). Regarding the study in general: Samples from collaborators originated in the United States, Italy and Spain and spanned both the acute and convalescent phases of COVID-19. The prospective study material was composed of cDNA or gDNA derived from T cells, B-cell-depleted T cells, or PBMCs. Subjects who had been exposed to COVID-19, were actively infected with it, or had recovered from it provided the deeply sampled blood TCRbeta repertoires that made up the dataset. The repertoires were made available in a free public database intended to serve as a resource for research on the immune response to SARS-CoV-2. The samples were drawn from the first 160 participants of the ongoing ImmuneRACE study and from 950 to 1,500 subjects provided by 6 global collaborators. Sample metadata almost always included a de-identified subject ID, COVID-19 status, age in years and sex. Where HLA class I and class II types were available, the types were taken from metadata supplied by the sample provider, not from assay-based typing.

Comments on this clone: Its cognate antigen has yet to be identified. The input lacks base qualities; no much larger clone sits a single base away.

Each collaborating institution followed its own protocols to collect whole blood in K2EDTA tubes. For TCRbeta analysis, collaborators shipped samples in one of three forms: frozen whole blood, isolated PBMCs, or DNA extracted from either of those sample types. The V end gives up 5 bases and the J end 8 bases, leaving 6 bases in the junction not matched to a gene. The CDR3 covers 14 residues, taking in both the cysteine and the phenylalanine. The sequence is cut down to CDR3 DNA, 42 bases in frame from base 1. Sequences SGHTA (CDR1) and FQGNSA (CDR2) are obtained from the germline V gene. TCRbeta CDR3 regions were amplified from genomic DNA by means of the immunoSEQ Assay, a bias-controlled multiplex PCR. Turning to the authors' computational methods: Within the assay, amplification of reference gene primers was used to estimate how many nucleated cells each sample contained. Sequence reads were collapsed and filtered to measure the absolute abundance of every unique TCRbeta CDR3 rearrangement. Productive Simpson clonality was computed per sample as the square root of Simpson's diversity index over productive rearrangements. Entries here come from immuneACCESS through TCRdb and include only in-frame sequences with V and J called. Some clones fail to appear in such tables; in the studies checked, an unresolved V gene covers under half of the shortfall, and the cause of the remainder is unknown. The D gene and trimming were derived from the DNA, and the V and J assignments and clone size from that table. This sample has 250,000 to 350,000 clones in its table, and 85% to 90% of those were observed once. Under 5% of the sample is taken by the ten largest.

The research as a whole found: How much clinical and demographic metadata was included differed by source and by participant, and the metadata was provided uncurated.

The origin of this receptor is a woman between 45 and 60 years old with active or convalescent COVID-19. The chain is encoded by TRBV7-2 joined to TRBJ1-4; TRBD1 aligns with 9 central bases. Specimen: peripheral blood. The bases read TGTGCCAGCAGCCACAGGGGGCTTGACGAAAAACTGTTTTTT. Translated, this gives CASSHRGLDEKLFF.